The next 18 T cell receptor beta chains were all read from a single sample in a study of somatic mutations in cytotoxic T cells in rheumatoid arthritis (dated by TCRdb to between 2016 and 2019). The library came from the immunoSEQ multiplex PCR assay. This immuneACCESS table, as held by TCRdb, lists in-frame sequences with V and J called but not all clones. Of the missing ones, under half trace to an unresolved V gene in checked studies; the others have no known cause. The sample table lists roughly 15,000 clones, about 80% of them with a count of one. Approximately 20% of the sample is held by the ten biggest clonotypes. The sample comprised CD8+ T cells sorted from blood. All receptors come from an adult with rheumatoid arthritis.

This chain connects TRBV27 to TRBJ2-1; D not resolved. The CDR3 length is 12 residues. The V end was cut by 3 bases, the J end by 7 bases, with 7 bases between. Germline V lookup: CDR1 MNHEY, CDR2 SMNVEV (reference sequence). Written as DNA, the CDR3 is TGTGCCAGCAGTTTCAGGTCAAATGAGCAGTTCTTC. It encodes CASSFRSNEQFF.

This rearrangement joins TRBV4-1 to TRBJ2-1; TRBD2 matches 10 bases. This CDR3 is 15 amino acids long. Germline V CDR1 and CDR2: MGHRA, YSYEKL. With V trimmed by 3 bases and J by 9 bases, 8 bases remained unmatched. CDR3 amino acids: CASSHDSGGIAEQFF. The CDR3 DNA reads TGCGCCAGCAGCCATGATAGCGGGGGGATAGCTGAGCAGTTCTTC.

This clone was recorded only once. This rearrangement joins TRBV19 to TRBJ2-3, with D possibly being TRBD1 (5 bases). CDR1 is LNHDA, CDR2 SQIVND, per germline (reference sequence). V lost 6 bases and J lost 0, with 13 bases in between. This CDR3 has 15 amino acids. The CDR3 reads CASRPRDTSTDTQYF. CDR3 DNA: TGTGCCAGTAGACCCAGGGATACCAGCACAGATACGCAGTATTTT. Complete variable domain (other parts from reference TRBV19 and TRBJ2-3): DGGITQSPKYLFRKEGQNVTLSCEQNLNHDAMYWYRQDPGQGLRLIYYSQIVNDFQKGDIAEGYSVSREKKESFPLTVTSAQKNPTAFYLCASRPRDTSTDTQYFGPGTRLTVL.

The genes are TRBV13 and TRBJ1-1; a weak D match, TRBD1 (5 bases). The CDR3 runs 14 residues. With 0 bases removed from V and 6 bases from J, the gap between germline ends came to 11 bases. In germline, CDR1 is PRHDT, CDR2 FYEKMQ (reference sequence). CDR3 loop: CASSLGWVGAEAFF. DNA of the CDR3: TGTGCCAGCAGCTTAGGGTGGGTGGGGGCTGAAGCTTTCTTT.

J is TRBJ1-2 and V is TRBV10-2, with D hard to call. The CDR3 is 14 amino acids. V was trimmed by 0 bases and J by 2 bases, leaving 7 bases between them. Germline V gene data show CDR1 as WSHSY and CDR2 as SAAADI. The CDR3 region is CASSESILNYGYTF. In nucleotides, the CDR3 is TGCGCCAGCAGTGAGTCGATCCTGAACTATGGCTACACCTTC.

V and J are TRBV2 and TRBJ2-5; either TRBD1 or TRBD2 may fit D (5 bases each). The DNA matches TRBJ2-7 better at its end, which makes the J call doubtful. Germline lookup yields CDR1 SNHLY and CDR2 FYNNEI. The CDR3 loop spans 14 amino acids. CDR3 bases: TGTGCCAGCAGTAGTGGGACGGAGCCTCGCGAGCAGTACTTC. Translating gives CASSSGTEPREQYF.

This clone was seen only once. The V and J genes are TRBV13 and TRBJ2-3; TRBD2 agrees at 9 bases. CDR1 and CDR2 (germline): PRHDT, FYEKMQ (reference sequence). V shed 1 base, J shed 5 bases, and the junction held 7 bases outside the gene matches. This CDR3 is 16 amino acids long. The CDR3 loop reads CASSLELAGVGDTQYF. CDR3 nucleotide sequence: TGTGCCAGCAGCTTAGAGTTAGCGGGAGTTGGAGATACGCAGTATTTT.

The genes are TRBV28 and TRBJ2-7; D gene uncertain. V was clipped by 7 bases and J by 3 bases, with 7 bases between them. CDR3 length: 11 amino acids. Germline values: CDR1 MDHEN, CDR2 SYDVKM. This chain's CDR3 is CASTYHYEQYF. In nucleotides, the CDR3 is TGTGCCAGCACCTACCACTACGAGCAGTACTTC. Full variable domain (rest looked up from reference TRBV28 and TRBJ2-7): DVKVTQSSRYLVKRTGEKVFLECVQDMDHENMFWYRQDPGLGLRLIYFSYDVKMKEKGDIPEGYSVSREKKERFSLILESASTNQTSMYLCASTYHYEQYFGPGTRLTVT.

The rearrangement uses TRBV29-1 and TRBJ2-1; D is perhaps TRBD1 or TRBD2 (6 bases each). The germline V gene has CDR1 SQVTM and CDR2 ANQGSEA. Trimming took 2 bases from V and 2 from J, leaving 13 bases between them. This CDR3 spans 15 amino acids. As DNA, the CDR3 is TGCAGCGTTGAACGGGGGCGGAGGGCCTACAATGAGCAGTTCTTC. Translating gives CSVERGRRAYNEQFF.

This clone came up a few times. The rearrangement uses TRBV6-6 and TRBJ1-1; 10 nucleotides match TRBD1. This CDR3 spans 12 amino acids. The germline V gene has CDR1 MNHNY and CDR2 SVGAGI (reference sequence). J was trimmed by 5 bases and V by 7 bases; bases with no gene match: 1. The CDR3 is CASMDRGTEAFF. CDR3 in DNA: TGTGCCAGCATGGACAGGGGGACTGAAGCTTTCTTT.

J is TRBJ2-5 and V is TRBV5-1; tentatively, D is TRBD1 (5 bases). The CDR3 loop spans 17 amino acids. Germline V lookup: CDR1 SGHRS, CDR2 YFSETQ. The germline V and J ends were trimmed by 0 bases and 4 bases, with 19 bases remaining between them. The CDR3 nucleotides are TGCGCCAGCAGCTTGGAAATTGGGGCAGCTGGGTCAGAGACCCAGTACTTC. Protein product: CASSLEIGAAGSETQYF.

The rearrangement links TRBV14 to TRBJ2-7; D is unresolved. CDR1 and CDR2 (germline): SGHDN, FVKESK. The CDR3 is 11 residues long. V was pared by 5 bases and J by 1 base, with 3 bases between. The CDR3: CASSASYEQYF. Here the CDR3 DNA reads TGTGCCAGCAGCGCATCCTACGAGCAGTACTTC.

Worth noting for this clone: The sample holds other DNA sequences that translate to the same CDR3. The chain combines TRBV18 with TRBJ1-1; D is undetermined. The CDR3 runs to 12 residues. V was shortened by 2 bases and J by 1 base, with 2 bases between the two germline ends. Germline CDR1 reads KGHSH; CDR2 reads LQKENI. The CDR3 DNA reads TGTGCCAGCTCACCAGGGAACACTGAAGCTTTCTTT. Encoded protein: CASSPGNTEAFF.

V usage is TRBV21-1 and J usage is TRBJ2-7. TRBV21-1 is noted as a pseudogene. The CDR3 is 11 residues long. This CDR3 reads CASSKGDEQYF. CDR3 DNA sequence: TGTGCCAGCAGCAAGGGGGACGAGCAGTACTTC.

The V gene is TRBV5-1, the J gene TRBJ2-3, with D possibly TRBD2 on 5 matching bases. The CDR3 has 15 residues. The V end lost 5 bases, the J end lost 3 bases, and 16 bases lay between the germline ends. CDR1 and CDR2 (germline): SGHRS, YFSETQ. CDR3 amino acids: CASSSYGDRTDTQYF. The CDR3 bases are TGCGCCAGCAGTTCCTACGGGGATAGAACAGATACGCAGTATTTT.

The chain employs TRBV14 and TRBJ2-5, with D perhaps matching TRBD1 or TRBD2 (5 bases each). The CDR3 sequence is 14 residues long. The germline CDR1 and CDR2 sequences are SGHDN and FVKESK. V lost 0 bases and J lost 9, with 14 bases in between. CDR3 in DNA: TGTGCCAGCAGCCAAGATCCAGGGCCGGAGGCCCAGTACTTC. As protein: CASSQDPGPEAQYF.

The V and J genes are TRBV4-1 and TRBJ2-6, with a tentative D call TRBD2 (5 bases). The CDR3 runs 18 residues. Germline V gives CDR1 MGHRA, CDR2 YSYEKL. The V end was cut by 5 bases, the J end by 5 bases, with 22 bases between. The CDR3 DNA is TGCGCCAGCAGCTCTTATAGCGAACCACAAAGTCGGGCCAACGTCCTGACTTTC. Protein sequence: CASSSYSEPQSRANVLTF.

The V call is TRBV12-5, the J call TRBJ1-2, with D possibly being TRBD1 (6 bases). Per the germline V gene, CDR1 is LGHNT and CDR2 is FRNRAP. The CDR3 covers 15 residues. Between the trimmed V and J ends, which lost 6 bases and 3 bases, there was a span of 17 bases. The CDR3 reads CASGPTGSNDYGYTF. For the CDR3, the DNA is TGTGCTAGTGGCCCCACAGGGAGCAATGACTATGGCTACACCTTC. Based on the CDR3 plus reference TRBV12-5 and TRBJ1-2, the full variable domain is DARVTQTPRHKVTEMGQEVTMRCQPILGHNTVFWYRQTMMQGLELLAYFRNRAPLDDSGMPKDRFSAEMPDATLATLKIQPSEPRDSAVYFCASGPTGSNDYGYTFGSGTRLTVV.